The 29 T cell receptor beta chains in this list originate from one sample, sequenced in a study of cytomegalovirus exposure and HLA in healthy donors. A multiplex PCR was run with 60 Vbeta primers and 13 Jbeta primers. Here immunoSEQ multiplex PCR was the method, and the copy in TCRdb shows in-frame clones only, minus some. In the table there are around 130,000 clones, about 80% of which are singletons. Sequencing was carried out using PBMCs. These receptor sequences come from a woman between 40 and 50 years old in good health and CMV-seronegative.

V and J are TRBV29-1 and TRBJ2-5, with D tentatively TRBD2 (6 bases). The V end lost 3 bases, the J end lost 4 bases, and 12 bases lay between the germline ends. The CDR3 contains 13 residues. Germline V lookup: CDR1 SQVTM, CDR2 ANQGSEA. In nucleotides, the CDR3 is TGCAGCGTTGAGGGATGGGGAGGAGAGACCCAGTACTTC. It encodes CSVEGWGGETQYF.

This clone was observed a few times. The V gene is TRBV19, the J gene TRBJ1-5; weak D call: TRBD1 (5 bases). This CDR3 region has 14 residues. With 6 bases removed from V and 4 bases from J, the gap between germline ends came to 13 bases. CDR1 is LNHDA and CDR2 is SQIVND in the germline V gene (reference sequence). CDR3 protein: CASRGDSDNQPQHF. As DNA, the CDR3 is TGTGCCAGTAGAGGCGACAGTGATAATCAGCCCCAGCATTTT.

The V and J genes are TRBV5-6 and TRBJ2-1, with 9 nucleotides matching TRBD2. The CDR3 extends over 14 amino acids. With V trimmed by 4 bases and J by 7 bases, 6 bases remained unmatched. Germline-derived CDR1 and CDR2 are SGHDT and YYEEEE. The CDR3 spells CASSPGTSRNEQFF. The DNA for the CDR3 is TGTGCCAGCAGCCCCGGGACTAGCAGGAATGAGCAGTTCTTC.

This sequence joins TRBV10-3 and TRBJ1-5; perhaps TRBD1 as D (5 bases). The CDR3 is 14 amino acids. Trimming took off 5 bases at V and 9 bases at J, with 17 bases between the two ends. Germline V gene sequence: CDR1 ENHRY, CDR2 SYGVKD. DNA of the CDR3: TGTGCCATCAGTCCGGACGCGGGGGGATGGCCCCAGCATTTT. Its protein is CAISPDAGGWPQHF.

Points on this clone: The junction departs from germline at one end; a sequencing error may be responsible. In DNA, the CDR3 is TGTGCCAGCATTCGGGACAGGGGGCGCGGAACTGAAGCTTCCTTT. This codes for CASIRDRGRGTEASF. The rearrangement links TRBV27 to TRBJ1-1; TRBD1 agrees at 12 bases. This CDR3 is built from 15 residues. Germline CDR1 MNHEY, CDR2 SMNVEV (reference sequence).

J is TRBJ1-1 and V is TRBV28; D gene uncertain. Trimming left V 5 bases short and J 4 bases short, with 17 bases between. The CDR3 extends over 15 amino acids. Germline V gene data show CDR1 as MDHEN and CDR2 as SYDVKM. The CDR3 DNA sequence: TGTGCCAGCAGTATTACAACGCCGCGGGGCACTGAAGCTTTCTTT. Translating it yields CASSITTPRGTEAFF.

This chain uses TRBV19 with TRBJ1-5; D is uncertain. The germline CDR1 and CDR2 sequences are LNHDA and SQIVND (reference sequence). V was trimmed by 2 bases and J by 0 bases, leaving 8 bases between them. The CDR3 runs to 15 residues. CDR3 loop: CASSINGDSNQPQHF. CDR3 sequence (DNA): TGTGCCAGTAGTATAAACGGAGATAGCAATCAGCCCCAGCATTTT.

This clone showed up many times. The rearrangement uses TRBV29-1 and TRBJ1-3; D is undetermined. CDR3 length equals 11 residues. Trimming took 6 bases from V and 5 from J, leaving 8 bases between them. Germline assignment: CDR1 SQVTM and CDR2 ANQGSEA. CDR3 protein: CSVSERNTIYF. CDR3 nucleotides: TGCAGCGTCTCAGAACGAAACACCATATATTTT.

The gene calls are TRBV7-9 and TRBJ1-1; 7 bases agree with TRBD1. The trim removed 5 bases at V and 5 bases at J, leaving 20 bases unmatched. This CDR3 has 18 amino acids. CDR1 SEHNR and CDR2 FQNEAQ come from the germline V gene (reference sequence). CDR3: CASSLFGLTGMEGTEAFF. The CDR3 region has the DNA TGTGCCAGCAGCCTTTTCGGACTGACAGGGATGGAGGGGACTGAAGCTTTCTTT.

The rearrangement links TRBV12-5 to TRBJ1-4; 7 nucleotides line up with TRBD1. The CDR3 has 13 residues. V shed 6 bases, J shed 6 bases, and the junction held 4 bases outside the gene matches. Germline-derived CDR1 and CDR2 are LGHNT and FRNRAP. CDR3 sequence (DNA): TGTGCTAGTGGGCGGGACAGTCATGAAAAACTGTTTTTT. It yields the protein CASGRDSHEKLFF.

The rearrangement links TRBV19 to TRBJ1-1; 10 nucleotides align to TRBD1. After removal of 5 bases from V and 3 bases from J, the junction contained 6 bases not matched to a gene. The CDR3 is 15 residues long. The germline V gene has CDR1 LNHDA and CDR2 SQIVND (reference sequence). CDR3 nucleotide sequence: TGTGCCAGTAGTCCCAGACAGGGGGCGTACACTGAAGCTTTCTTT. Encoded protein: CASSPRQGAYTEAFF. Filled out from reference TRBV19 and TRBJ1-1, the complete variable domain reads DGGITQSPKYLFRKEGQNVTLSCEQNLNHDAMYWYRQDPGQGLRLIYYSQIVNDFQKGDIAEGYSVSREKKESFPLTVTSAQKNPTAFYLCASSPRQGAYTEAFFGQGTRLTVV.

The rearrangement links TRBV5-5 to TRBJ1-1, with a weak D call TRBD1 (6 bases). The CDR3 has 14 residues. Deletions cut 0 bases from V and 3 bases from J, with 9 bases between. Looked up from germline, CDR1 is SGHKS and CDR2 is YYEKEE (reference sequence). The CDR3 here is CASSLEQGYTEAFF. The CDR3 DNA sequence: TGTGCCAGCAGCTTGGAACAGGGATACACTGAAGCTTTCTTT.

The chain is built from TRBV5-1 and TRBJ1-2; weak D call: TRBD1 (5 bases). The CDR3 runs 14 residues. V dropped 2 bases and J dropped 3 bases, with 11 bases sitting between them. Germline V gives CDR1 SGHRS, CDR2 YFSETQ. CDR3 sequence reads: CASSFEGQDYGYTF. CDR3 nucleotides: TGCGCCAGCAGCTTTGAAGGACAAGACTATGGCTACACCTTC.

The rearrangement links TRBV4-1 to TRBJ2-1; 13 nucleotides agree with TRBD2. The V segment lost 5 bases and the J segment 3 bases; nucleotides outside the gene matches: 7. The CDR3 loop spans 17 amino acids. CDR1 and CDR2 (germline): MGHRA, YSYEKL. The CDR3 region is CASSAKTSGGFYNEQFF. Written as DNA, the CDR3 is TGCGCCAGCAGCGCCAAGACTAGCGGGGGGTTCTACAATGAGCAGTTCTTC.

In nucleotides, the CDR3 is TGTGCCACCAGCAGAGATGTGGCTAGCGGGACTACGCAGTATTTT. Protein product: CATSRDVASGTTQYF. The genes are TRBV15 and TRBJ2-3, with 9 positions matching TRBD2. V trimming: 0 bases; J trimming: 8 bases; junction bases outside the gene matches: 6. Germline V gives CDR1 LNHNV, CDR2 YYDKDF (reference sequence). The CDR3 contains 15 residues. The whole variable domain, filled in from reference TRBV15 and TRBJ2-3, reads DAMVIQNPRYQVTQFGKPVTLSCSQTLNHNVMYWYQQKSSQAPKLLFHYYDKDFNNEADTPDNFQSRRPNTSFCFLDIRSPGLGDTAMYLCATSRDVASGTTQYFGPGTRLTVL.

This sequence joins TRBV16 and TRBJ1-4; 10 bases are a match to TRBD1. The length of the CDR3 is 15 residues. The junction had 5 bases not matched to a gene; V was cut back by 5 bases and J by 5 bases. CDR1 is KGHSY, CDR2 FQNENV, per germline. The CDR3 sequence is CASSFRDRGNEKLFF. CDR3 DNA: TGTGCCAGCAGCTTCCGGGACAGGGGAAATGAAAAACTGTTTTTT.

The chain couples TRBV7-3 to TRBJ2-3, with D possibly TRBD1 on 5 matching bases. The germline CDR1 and CDR2 sequences are SGHTA and FQGTGA. Deletions cut 4 bases from V and 6 bases from J, with 11 bases between. The CDR3 has 13 residues. CDR3: CASSSSGFDTQYF. CDR3 nucleotide sequence: TGTGCCAGCAGCTCCTCAGGGTTCGATACGCAGTATTTT.

This rearrangement joins TRBV28 to TRBJ2-7; 8 positions agree with TRBD1. The CDR3 loop spans 15 amino acids. The germline V gene encodes CDR1 MDHEN and CDR2 SYDVKM. The junction had 10 bases not matched to a gene; V was cut back by 4 bases and J by 5 bases. The CDR3 DNA follows: TGTGCCAGCAGTTCGGACAGGGTCCTGGGAAACGAGCAGTACTTC. Translating gives CASSSDRVLGNEQYF.

This clone was observed a few times. V gene TRBV6-5 combines with J gene TRBJ2-1; D remains ambiguous. Trimming pared 6 bases from V and 7 bases from J, leaving 7 bases between. Germline CDR1 and CDR2: MNHEY and SVGAGI. The CDR3 consists of 11 residues. CDR3 sequence (DNA): TGTGCCAGCAGCCACGGTAATGAGCAGTTCTTC. This encodes CASSHGNEQFF.

V usage is TRBV10-3 and J usage is TRBJ1-6, with 7 bases matching TRBD1. Germline values: CDR1 ENHRY, CDR2 SYGVKD. With 7 bases clipped from V and 0 bases from J, the junction kept 9 bases outside the gene matches. The CDR3 has 17 amino acids. CDR3 sequence: CAITFGQESSYNSPLHF. The CDR3 DNA reads as TGTGCCATCACCTTTGGACAGGAAAGCTCCTATAATTCACCCCTCCACTTT.

The sample holds one count of this clone. The chain employs TRBV28 and TRBJ2-7; 8 bases are shared with TRBD1. The CDR3 has 14 amino acids. The germline V gene encodes CDR1 MDHEN and CDR2 SYDVKM. The junction had 10 bases not matched to a gene; V was cut back by 8 bases and J by 4 bases. CDR3 sequence reads: CASLGQGVGYEQYF. CDR3 DNA: TGTGCCAGCCTCGGACAGGGAGTAGGGTACGAGCAGTACTTC.

This clone was seen only once. This sequence joins TRBV11-1 and TRBJ1-6; D is uncertain. There are 13 residues in the CDR3. V lost 1 base to trimming and J lost 6 bases, with 4 bases between them. The germline V gene encodes CDR1 SGHAT and CDR2 FQDESV (reference sequence). The CDR3 protein is CASSLELNSPLHF. Here the CDR3 DNA reads TGTGCCAGCAGCTTAGAACTTAATTCACCCCTCCACTTT.

This chain links TRBV9 with TRBJ2-5, with 7 bases identical to TRBD1. V gave up 6 bases and J gave up 7 bases; unmatched junction bases: 12. Germline CDR1 is SGDLS and CDR2 is YYNGEE. The CDR3 totals 14 residues. As DNA, the CDR3 is TGTGCCAGCAACCAAGGGGGCGGGTTTGGGACCCAGTACTTC. This sequence encodes CASNQGGGFGTQYF.

This rearrangement joins TRBV29-1 to TRBJ1-2; weak D call: TRBD1 (5 bases). This CDR3 spans 11 amino acids. V lost 4 bases to trimming and J lost 5 bases, with 8 bases between them. Germline V gives CDR1 SQVTM, CDR2 ANQGSEA. In DNA form, the CDR3 reads TGCAGCGTTGCGGCAGGGTATGGCTACACCTTC. Its protein product is CSVAAGYGYTF.

Regarding this clone: One junction end disagrees with the germline gene, perhaps due to a read error. The V gene is TRBV27, the J gene TRBJ1-5; D gene unclear. Germline V gene lookup returns CDR1 MNHEY and CDR2 SMNVEV (reference sequence). This CDR3 has 15 amino acids. CDR3 in amino acids: CPSSLSGTANQPQHF. CDR3 bases: TGTCCCAGCAGTTTATCTGGCACCGCCAATCAGCCCCAGCATTTT.

The chain combines TRBV5-1 with TRBJ2-3; 7 bases align to TRBD1. CDR3 size: 20 residues. Germline V gene lookup returns CDR1 SGHRS and CDR2 YFSETQ. V was pared by 2 bases and J by 2 bases, with 20 bases of the junction left unmatched. CDR3 DNA sequence: TGCGCCAGCAGCTTAGGACGGGACCTTTGGGACAGCGTAAACACAGATACGCAGTATTTT. Amino acids: CASSLGRDLWDSVNTDTQYF. The whole variable domain, filled in from reference TRBV5-1 and TRBJ2-3, reads KAGVTQTPRYLIKTRGQQVTLSCSPISGHRSVSWYQQTPGQGLQFLFEYFSETQRNKGNFPGRFSGRQFSNSRSEMNVSTLELGDSALYLCASSLGRDLWDSVNTDTQYFGPGTRLTVL.

In its sample, this clone was seen a few times. The chain carries TRBV18 and TRBJ2-5, with D possibly being TRBD1 (6 bases). Trimming stripped 6 bases from V and 5 bases from J, with 16 bases between. CDR3 length: 14 amino acids. Per the germline V gene, CDR1 is KGHSH and CDR2 is LQKENI. The CDR3 spells CASSHRDPRETQYF. CDR3 DNA: TGTGCCAGCTCCCACAGGGACCCCAGGGAGACCCAGTACTTC.

The chain recombines TRBV2 with TRBJ1-2; D is unresolved. Germline CDR1 SNHLY, CDR2 FYNNEI. V was pared by 11 bases and J by 3 bases, with 19 bases between. The CDR3 is made up of 14 amino acids. The CDR3 protein is CAQWAVGGYYGYTF. CDR3 coding DNA: TGTGCCCAGTGGGCCGTTGGAGGGTACTATGGCTACACCTTC.

The chain combines TRBV7-2 with TRBJ2-5; 9 bases fit TRBD1. The ends lost 0 bases at V and 6 bases at J; junction bases unmatched: 8. Germline V gene lookup returns CDR1 SGHTA and CDR2 FQGNSA. The CDR3 contains 16 residues. The CDR3 protein is CASSLASTGGRKTQYF. In DNA, the CDR3 is TGTGCCAGCAGCTTAGCGAGCACAGGGGGCAGGAAGACCCAGTACTTC.